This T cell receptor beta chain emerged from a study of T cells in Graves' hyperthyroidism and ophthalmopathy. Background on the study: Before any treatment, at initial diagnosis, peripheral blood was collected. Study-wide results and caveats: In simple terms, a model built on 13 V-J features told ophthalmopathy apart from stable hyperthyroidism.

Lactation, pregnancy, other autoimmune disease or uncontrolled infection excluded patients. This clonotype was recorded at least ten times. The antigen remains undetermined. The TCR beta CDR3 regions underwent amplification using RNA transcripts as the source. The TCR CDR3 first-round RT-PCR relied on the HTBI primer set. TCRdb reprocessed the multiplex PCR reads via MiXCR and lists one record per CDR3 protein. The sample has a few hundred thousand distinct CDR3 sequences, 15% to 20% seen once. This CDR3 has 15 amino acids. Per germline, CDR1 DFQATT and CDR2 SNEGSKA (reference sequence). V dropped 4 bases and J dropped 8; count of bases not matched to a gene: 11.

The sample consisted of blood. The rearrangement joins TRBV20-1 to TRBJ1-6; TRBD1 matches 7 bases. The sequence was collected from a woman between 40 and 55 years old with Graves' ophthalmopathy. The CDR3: CSAIWPPQGDSPLHF. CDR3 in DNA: TGCAGTGCTATCTGGCCTCCCCAGGGGGATTCACCCCTCCACTTT.